The 10 T cell receptor beta chains in this list originate from one sample, sequenced in a study of post-analysis software for immune sequencing data. Study-level results: Roughly 5 TRBV segments occurring more often in patients than controls included TRBV5-6, TRBV5-1 and TRBV20-1.

Prepared libraries of TCR beta cDNA carried unique molecular identifiers. Each CDR3 protein is one row after TCRdb ran MiXCR on the PCR reads. There are 450,000 to 700,000 distinct CDR3 sequences in the sample; around 40% occur only once, and about 1.5% lies in the top ten. Their antigens are not known. Sample: blood. These TCRs come from a girl between 10 and 17 years old with multiple sclerosis.

This clonotype was recorded a few times. The chain is built from TRBV4-1 and TRBJ1-4, with 11 bases fitting TRBD1. In germline, CDR1 is MGHRA, CDR2 YSYEKL. The ends lost 4 bases at V and 7 bases at J; junction bases unmatched: 8. The CDR3 is 16 amino acids. CDR3: CASSRWTGGRGEKLFF. CDR3 coding DNA: TGCGCCAGCAGCCGTTGGACAGGGGGCCGGGGTGAAAAACTGTTTTTT.

V usage is TRBV5-6 and J usage is TRBJ1-5; D gene unclear. Trimming shortened V by 1 base and J by 4 bases, and 12 bases separated the two germline ends. CDR1 is SGHDT and CDR2 is YYEEEE in the germline V gene. The CDR3 is made up of 15 amino acids. Here the CDR3 reads CASSLRIQQNQPQHF. CDR3 bases: TGTGCCAGCAGCTTGAGAATACAGCAGAATCAGCCCCAGCATTTT. Looking up the rest from reference TRBV5-6 and TRBJ1-5 gives the full variable domain: DAGVTQSPTHLIKTRGQQVTLRCSPKSGHDTVSWYQQALGQGPQFIFQYYEEEERQRGNFPDRFSGHQFPNYSSELNVNALLLGDSALYLCASSLRIQQNQPQHFGDGTRLSIL.

As DNA, the CDR3 is TGCAGTGCTAGGGGGGGCAGGGGCTCCTACGAGCAGTACTTC. Translation gives CSARGGRGSYEQYF. The V call is TRBV20-1, the J call TRBJ2-7; D may be TRBD1 or TRBD2 (6 bases each). With 3 bases removed from V and 0 bases from J, the gap between germline ends came to 12 bases. Germline V CDR1 and CDR2: DFQATT, SNEGSKA (reference sequence). CDR3 length: 14 residues.

This sequence joins TRBV29-1 and TRBJ1-2, with D possibly being TRBD1 (6 bases). Per the germline V gene, CDR1 is SQVTM and CDR2 is ANQGSEA. The CDR3 consists of 14 residues. V was clipped by 6 bases and J by 2 bases, with 16 bases between them. The CDR3 loop is CSVFDAGENYGYTF. DNA for the CDR3: TGCAGCGTCTTCGACGCAGGGGAAAACTATGGCTACACCTTC.

This clonotype was recorded many times. V and J are TRBV12-3 or TRBV12-4 and TRBJ2-7, with D possibly TRBD2 on 5 matching bases. The V end was cut by 8 bases, the J end by 2 bases, with 13 bases between. The CDR3 has 13 amino acids. The chain's CDR3 is CASRRGRTYEQYF. DNA of the CDR3: TGTGCCAGCCGCCGAGGGCGTACCTACGAGCAGTACTTC.

Only a few counts were recorded for this clonotype. The V call is TRBV7-2, the J call TRBJ2-7; no clear D. Germline V lookup: CDR1 SGHTA, CDR2 FQGNSA. The CDR3 runs 13 residues. Trimming stripped 4 bases from V and 1 base from J, with 8 bases between. The CDR3 loop reads CASSSRYSYEQYF. CDR3 DNA sequence: TGTGCCAGCAGCTCCCGGTATTCCTACGAGCAGTACTTC.

As DNA, the CDR3 is TGCAGTGCTAGATGGCGGACTAGCTATTACGAGCAGTACTTC. Protein sequence: CSARWRTSYYEQYF. The genes are TRBV20-1 and TRBJ2-5, with 8 positions matching TRBD2. The closer fit of TRBJ2-7 to the DNA end suggests the J call may be wrong. The germline CDR1 and CDR2 sequences are DFQATT and SNEGSKA (reference sequence). The CDR3 has 14 residues.

The genes are TRBV30 and TRBJ1-1; D remains ambiguous. Trimming left V 0 bases short and J 4 bases short, with 9 bases between. Germline assignment: CDR1 GTSNPN and CDR2 SVGIG (reference sequence). The CDR3 has 13 amino acids. In nucleotides, the CDR3 is TGTGCCTGGAGTGTACTTCCGGGCACTGAAGCTTTCTTT. It specifies CAWSVLPGTEAFF.

This clonotype was detected only a few times. V usage is TRBV5-1 and J usage is TRBJ1-4; D is uncertain. The CDR3 sequence is 14 residues long. V lost 4 bases and J lost 5, with 12 bases in between. Germline CDR1 SGHRS, CDR2 YFSETQ. The CDR3: CASSQVDGNEKLFF. CDR3 nucleotides: TGCGCCAGCAGCCAAGTCGACGGGAATGAAAAACTGTTTTTT.

The chain recombines TRBV24-1 with TRBJ2-1; 11 bases line up with TRBD2. CDR1 is KGHDR, CDR2 SFDVKD, per germline. The J segment lost 7 bases and the V segment lost 1 base, leaving 8 bases of the junction unmatched. The length of the CDR3 is 17 residues. In nucleotides, the CDR3 is TGTGCCACCAGTGATTTCACCGGGACTAGCGGAAGAAATGAGCAGTTCTTC. This translates into CATSDFTGTSGRNEQFF.